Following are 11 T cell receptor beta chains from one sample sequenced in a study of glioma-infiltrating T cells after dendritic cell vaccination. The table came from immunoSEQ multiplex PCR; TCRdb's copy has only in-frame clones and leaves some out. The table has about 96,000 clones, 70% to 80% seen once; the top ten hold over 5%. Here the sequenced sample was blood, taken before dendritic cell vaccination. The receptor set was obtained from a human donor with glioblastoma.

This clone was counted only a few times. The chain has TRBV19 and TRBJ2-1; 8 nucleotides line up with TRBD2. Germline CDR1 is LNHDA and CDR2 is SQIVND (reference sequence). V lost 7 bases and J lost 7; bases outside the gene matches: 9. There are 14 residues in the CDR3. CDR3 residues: CASIPREGGNEQFF. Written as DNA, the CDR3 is TGTGCCAGTATTCCCCGGGAGGGGGGGAATGAGCAGTTCTTC.

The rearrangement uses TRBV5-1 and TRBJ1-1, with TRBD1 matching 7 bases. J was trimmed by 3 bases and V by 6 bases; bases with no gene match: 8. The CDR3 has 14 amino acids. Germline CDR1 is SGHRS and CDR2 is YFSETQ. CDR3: CASTLGGQYTEAFF. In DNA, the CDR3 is TGCGCCAGCACCCTAGGGGGCCAATACACTGAAGCTTTCTTT.

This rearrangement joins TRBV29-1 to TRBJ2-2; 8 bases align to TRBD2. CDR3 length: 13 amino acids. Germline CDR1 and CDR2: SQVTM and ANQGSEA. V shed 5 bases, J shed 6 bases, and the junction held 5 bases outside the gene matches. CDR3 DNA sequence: TGCAGCGTTCAGGAACTAGCGGCCGGGGAGCTGTTTTTT. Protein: CSVQELAAGELFF.

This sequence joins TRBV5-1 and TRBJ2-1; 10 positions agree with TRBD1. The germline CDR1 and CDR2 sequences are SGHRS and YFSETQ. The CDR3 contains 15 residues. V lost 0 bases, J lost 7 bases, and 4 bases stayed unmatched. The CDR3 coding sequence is TGCGCCAGCAGCTTGGGAGACAGGGGGCGGAATGAGCAGTTCTTC. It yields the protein CASSLGDRGRNEQFF. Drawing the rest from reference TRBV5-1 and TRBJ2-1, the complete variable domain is KAGVTQTPRYLIKTRGQQVTLSCSPISGHRSVSWYQQTPGQGLQFLFEYFSETQRNKGNFPGRFSGRQFSNSRSEMNVSTLELGDSALYLCASSLGDRGRNEQFFGPGTRLTVL.

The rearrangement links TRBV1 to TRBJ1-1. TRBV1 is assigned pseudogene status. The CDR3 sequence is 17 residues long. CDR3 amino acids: CTSSQDREGRLSTEAFF. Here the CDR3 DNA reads TGCACCAGCAGCCAAGATCGGGAGGGGCGCTTGAGCACTGAAGCTTTCTTT.

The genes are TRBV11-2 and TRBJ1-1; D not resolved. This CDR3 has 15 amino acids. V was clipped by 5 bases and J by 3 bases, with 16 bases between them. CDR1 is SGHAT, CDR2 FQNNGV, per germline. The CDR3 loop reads CASSPISAQYTEAFF. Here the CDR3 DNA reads TGTGCCAGCAGCCCCATTTCCGCACAGTACACTGAAGCTTTCTTT.

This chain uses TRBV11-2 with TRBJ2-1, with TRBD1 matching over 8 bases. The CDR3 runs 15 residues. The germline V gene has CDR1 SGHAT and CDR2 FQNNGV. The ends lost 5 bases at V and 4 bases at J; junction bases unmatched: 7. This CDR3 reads CASSHVTGAYNEQFF. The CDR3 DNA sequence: TGTGCCAGCAGCCACGTGACAGGGGCTTACAATGAGCAGTTCTTC.

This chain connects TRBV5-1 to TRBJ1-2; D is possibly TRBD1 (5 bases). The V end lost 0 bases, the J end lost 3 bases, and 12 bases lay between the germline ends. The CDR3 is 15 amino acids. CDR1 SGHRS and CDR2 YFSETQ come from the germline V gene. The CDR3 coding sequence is TGCGCCAGCAGCTTGGCTGCAGGGAGGGACTATGGCTACACCTTC. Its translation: CASSLAAGRDYGYTF.

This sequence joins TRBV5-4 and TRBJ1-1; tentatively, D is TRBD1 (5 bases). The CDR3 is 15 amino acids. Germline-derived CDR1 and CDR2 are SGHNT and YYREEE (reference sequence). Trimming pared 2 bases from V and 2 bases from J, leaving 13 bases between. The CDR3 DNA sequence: TGTGCCAGCAGCTTCGTGCAGGGTCGAAACACTGAAGCTTTCTTT. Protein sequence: CASSFVQGRNTEAFF.

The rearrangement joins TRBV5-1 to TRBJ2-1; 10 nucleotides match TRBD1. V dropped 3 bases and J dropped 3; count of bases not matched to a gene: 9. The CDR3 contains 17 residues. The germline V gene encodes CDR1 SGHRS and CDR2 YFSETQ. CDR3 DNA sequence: TGCGCCAGCAGCTCTGGACGGGACAGGGGCTTCTACAATGAGCAGTTCTTC. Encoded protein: CASSSGRDRGFYNEQFF.

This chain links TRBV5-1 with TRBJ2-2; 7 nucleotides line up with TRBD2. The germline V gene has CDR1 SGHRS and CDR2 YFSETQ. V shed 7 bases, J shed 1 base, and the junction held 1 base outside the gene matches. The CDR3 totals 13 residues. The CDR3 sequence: CASASGNTGELFF. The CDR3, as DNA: TGCGCCAGCGCTAGCGGGAACACCGGGGAGCTGTTTTTT.